This T cell receptor beta chain was sequenced for a study of cytomegalovirus exposure and HLA in healthy donors. In the study overall: Earlier findings included about 120 million unique TCR beta sequences obtained from about 180 million T cells. In an early release, HLA-typed donors contributed 77 million or so unique TCR sequences.

Healthy individuals who donated bone marrow served as the donors. The PCR contained 60 Vbeta and 13 Jbeta primers. Measured with immunoSEQ multiplex PCR; TCRdb has only the in-frame clones, and not every one. The sample yields roughly 90,000 clones, approximately 74% seen once. Overall study results and limits: Researchers reported in a later analysis that a missense DCLRE1C variant was tied to TCR beta V- and J-gene trimming.

About this clone itself: As yet, its antigen is unknown.

The length of the CDR3 is 15 residues. V dropped 0 bases and J dropped 7 bases, with 16 bases sitting between them. The V gene's germline CDR1 is GTSNPN and CDR2 SVGIG (reference sequence). Sequenced input: PBMCs. This TCR derives from a man aged 25 to 40 in good health and CMV-seropositive. The chain joins TRBV30 to TRBJ1-5, with a possible D match to TRBD1 (5 bases). CDR3 loop: CAWSVLEAGRQPQHF. In nucleotides, the CDR3 is TGTGCCTGGAGTGTCCTCGAGGCAGGGAGGCAGCCCCAGCATTTT. The complete variable domain, with remaining parts taken from reference TRBV30 and TRBJ1-5, reads SQTIHQWPATLVQPVGSPLSLECTVEGTSNPNLYWYRQAAGRGLQLLFYSVGIGQISSEVPQNLSASRPQDRQFILSSKKLLLSDSGFYLCAWSVLEAGRQPQHFGDGTRLSIL.